This T cell receptor beta chain was identified in a study of T cells in Graves' hyperthyroidism and ophthalmopathy. Amplification targeted TCR beta CDR3 regions from RNA transcripts. In the first-round RT-PCR of the TCR CDR3, the HTBI primer set was used. MiXCR was run by TCRdb on the multiplex PCR reads, yielding one entry per CDR3 protein. The data show about 570,000 distinct CDR3 sequences, 14% seen once. At least ten counts were recorded for this clonotype. Germline V gene sequence: CDR1 SGHRS, CDR2 YFSETQ. Trimming removed 3 bases from V and 8 bases from J, with 13 bases in between. The CDR3 has 13 residues.

What was sequenced was blood. This TCR derives from a woman in her thirties or forties with Graves' hyperthyroidism. The chain couples TRBV5-1 to TRBJ2-3; tentative D call: TRBD2 (6 bases). CDR3 in DNA: TGCGCCAGCAGCTGGGAGGCTGCCGCTACGCAGTATTTT. Amino acids: CASSWEAAATQYF. Based on the CDR3 plus reference TRBV5-1 and TRBJ2-3, the full variable domain is KAGVTQTPRYLIKTRGQQVTLSCSPISGHRSVSWYQQTPGQGLQFLFEYFSETQRNKGNFPGRFSGRQFSNSRSEMNVSTLELGDSALYLCASSWEAAATQYFGPGTRLTVL.